Described below is a single T cell receptor beta chain sequence and its context. Its specificity is unknown. As for time point: sample taken at primary tumor resection. Unsorted whole RNA of tumor, nontumor lung or frozen PBMC was sequenced. Untreated early-stage non-small cell lung cancer patients, around 70 in total, were the donors. Per germline, CDR1 SEHNR and CDR2 FQNEAQ (reference sequence). Trimming cost V 2 bases and J 3 bases, with 8 bases left between them. This CDR3 region has 13 residues. TCRdb independently ran MiXCR on the 5' RACE reads; one entry per CDR3 protein. The sample lists more than 80,000 distinct CDR3 sequences; around 12% were seen once. These data are taken from a study of spatial heterogeneity in lung cancer. Whole-study results and caveats: Ubiquitous expanded tumor TCRs were seen in blood more at resection than at follow-up.

V is TRBV7-9 and J is TRBJ2-7; a weak D match, TRBD1 (6 bases). This clonotype originated in a male donor with early-stage non-small cell lung cancer. The sample in question was PBMCs, obtained at surgery. In DNA form, the CDR3 reads TGTGCCAGCAGCTTATCAGGGGTCTACGAGCAGTACTTC. It specifies CASSLSGVYEQYF.